These 21 T cell receptor beta chains originate from one sample sequenced in a study of OX40 agonist ivuxolimab in advanced cancers. Sequencing was performed with immunoSEQ multiplex PCR; in TCRdb, only in-frame clones are kept and a portion is missing. The sample holds 20,000 to 30,000 clones, approximately 75% seen once. The sample was CD4+ or CD8+ T cells sorted from blood, taken in a trial of the OX40 agonist ivuxolimab. Receptors were obtained from an adult with an advanced solid tumor such as melanoma, head and neck, liver or kidney cancer.

The genes are TRBV11-1 and TRBJ2-3; TRBD2 aligns across 11 bases. In germline, CDR1 is SGHAT, CDR2 FQDESV (reference sequence). Trimming cost V 3 bases and J 6 bases; bases outside gene matches: 5. The CDR3 length is 15 residues. This CDR3 is CASSFGASGGDTQYF. CDR3 sequence (DNA): TGTGCCAGCAGCTTCGGGGCTAGCGGGGGGGATACGCAGTATTTT.

This sequence joins TRBV30 and TRBJ2-7; D unclear. Per the germline V gene, CDR1 is GTSNPN and CDR2 is SVGIG (reference sequence). The CDR3 contains 11 residues. Trimming shortened V by 3 bases and J by 0 bases, and 3 bases separated the two germline ends. In nucleotides, the CDR3 is TGTGCCTGGAGCGTCTCCTACGAGCAGTACTTC. Translated, it gives CAWSVSYEQYF. The full variable domain, rest sourced from reference TRBV30 and TRBJ2-7, is SQTIHQWPATLVQPVGSPLSLECTVEGTSNPNLYWYRQAAGRGLQLLFYSVGIGQISSEVPQNLSASRPQDRQFILSSKKLLLSDSGFYLCAWSVSYEQYFGPGTRLTVT.

V usage is TRBV27 and J usage is TRBJ2-7; D perhaps matches TRBD2 (6 bases). Trimming took off 2 bases at V and 3 bases at J, with 11 bases between the two ends. Germline values: CDR1 MNHEY, CDR2 SMNVEV (reference sequence). The CDR3 contains 14 residues. DNA for the CDR3: TGTGCCAGCAGTTTACAGGGAGGACTCTACGAGCAGTACTTC. Protein: CASSLQGGLYEQYF.

This chain connects TRBV30 to TRBJ2-3, with D hard to call. CDR3 length: 11 residues. Trimming took 3 bases from V and 2 from J, leaving 3 bases between them. Per germline, CDR1 GTSNPN and CDR2 SVGIG (reference sequence). CDR3 residues: CAWRSTDTQYF. The DNA for the CDR3 is TGTGCCTGGAGGTCCACAGATACGCAGTATTTT. Full variable domain (outside the CDR3, taken from reference TRBV30 and TRBJ2-3): SQTIHQWPATLVQPVGSPLSLECTVEGTSNPNLYWYRQAAGRGLQLLFYSVGIGQISSEVPQNLSASRPQDRQFILSSKKLLLSDSGFYLCAWRSTDTQYFGPGTRLTVL.

The chain is built from TRBV5-1 and TRBJ1-4; TRBD1 might be the D (6 bases). Trimming cost V 1 base and J 7 bases, with 14 bases left between them. Germline V lookup: CDR1 SGHRS, CDR2 YFSETQ. The length of the CDR3 is 15 residues. The CDR3 DNA reads as TGCGCCAGCAGCTTGTTCCAGGGGTACGGTGAAAAACTGTTTTTT. Its protein product is CASSLFQGYGEKLFF.

The V gene is TRBV27, the J gene TRBJ2-7; D is perhaps TRBD2 (5 bases). Looked up from germline, CDR1 is MNHEY and CDR2 is SMNVEV (reference sequence). This CDR3 is built from 16 residues. Trimming took 5 bases from V and 4 from J, leaving 21 bases between them. The DNA of the CDR3 is TGTGCCAGCAGTCCAGAACTGAACGGACTCGTTTACGAGCAGTACTTC. Amino acids: CASSPELNGLVYEQYF.

Remarks on this clone: This same CDR3 is encoded by further DNA sequences in the sample. The gene calls are TRBV6-6 and TRBJ1-5; no firm D call. The ends were cut back, 2 bases at V and 4 bases at J, with 3 bases in the middle. Germline CDR1 reads MNHNY; CDR2 reads SVGAGI (reference sequence). The CDR3 loop spans 12 amino acids. The CDR3 coding sequence is TGTGCCAGCAGTTACGGGAATCAGCCCCAGCATTTT. Translated: CASSYGNQPQHF.

This rearrangement joins TRBV10-2 to TRBJ2-5, with a weak D call TRBD2 (6 bases). With 2 bases removed from V and 1 base from J, the gap between germline ends came to 14 bases. Per germline, CDR1 WSHSY and CDR2 SAAADI. The CDR3 sequence is 16 residues long. The DNA of the CDR3 is TGCGCCAGCAGTGAGCCCCGGGGGTTGGGCCAAGAGACCCAGTACTTC. Its protein is CASSEPRGLGQETQYF.

V is TRBV28 and J is TRBJ2-7; D not resolved. With 1 base removed from V and 2 bases from J, the gap between germline ends came to 18 bases. The CDR3 loop spans 17 amino acids. Germline V CDR1 and CDR2: MDHEN, SYDVKM. CDR3 nucleotides: TGTGCCAGCAGTTTATTTCCTTTTGAGGTGGTCCCCTACGAGCAGTACTTC. Protein: CASSLFPFEVVPYEQYF.

The V call is TRBV6-4, the J call TRBJ2-1, with D possibly being TRBD2 (5 bases). V lost 0 bases and J 6 bases, leaving 6 bases between the germline ends. CDR3 size: 13 residues. Looked up from germline, CDR1 is MRHNA and CDR2 is SNTAGT. CDR3 sequence reads: CASSDSEVNEQFF. CDR3 DNA: TGTGCCAGCAGTGACTCGGAGGTCAATGAGCAGTTCTTC.

The rearrangement joins TRBV28 to TRBJ2-5; D is uncertain. Looked up from germline, CDR1 is MDHEN and CDR2 is SYDVKM. The CDR3 totals 17 residues. V gave up 4 bases and J gave up 0 bases, with 18 bases separating them. The CDR3 spells CASSSADGLWYQETQYF. The CDR3 DNA follows: TGTGCCAGCAGTTCAGCCGATGGGCTTTGGTACCAAGAGACCCAGTACTTC. Combining the CDR3 with reference TRBV28 and TRBJ2-5 gives the whole variable domain DVKVTQSSRYLVKRTGEKVFLECVQDMDHENMFWYRQDPGLGLRLIYFSYDVKMKEKGDIPEGYSVSREKKERFSLILESASTNQTSMYLCASSSADGLWYQETQYFGPGTRLLVL.

In this sample, this clone turned up a few times. J is TRBJ1-1 and V is TRBV6-5; weak D call: TRBD1 (5 bases). Germline CDR1 MNHEY, CDR2 SVGAGI. The CDR3 totals 11 residues. Trimming left V 10 bases short and J 8 bases short, with 14 bases between. The CDR3 loop is CATNFDREAFF. CDR3 sequence (DNA): TGTGCCACCAATTTCGACAGAGAAGCTTTCTTT.

This rearrangement joins TRBV28 to TRBJ2-2; the match to TRBD1 covers 8 bases. CDR3 size: 16 residues. Germline values: CDR1 MDHEN, CDR2 SYDVKM. The trim removed 5 bases at V and 4 bases at J, leaving 9 bases unmatched. The CDR3 protein is CASSPPTRGRTGELFF. DNA of the CDR3: TGTGCCAGCAGTCCCCCGACCAGGGGGCGCACCGGGGAGCTGTTTTTT.

The chain couples TRBV7-9 to TRBJ2-1; D gene uncertain. Trimming took off 5 bases at V and 6 bases at J, with 11 bases between the two ends. The CDR3 covers 13 residues. Germline V CDR1 and CDR2: SEHNR, FQNEAQ (reference sequence). CDR3 bases: TGTGCCAGCAGCCCCCACAGTTCCAATGAGCAGTTCTTC. It codes for CASSPHSSNEQFF.

The V call is TRBV28, the J call TRBJ2-1; no clear D gene. Trimming pared 11 bases from V and 2 bases from J, leaving 10 bases between. The CDR3 contains 12 residues. Germline V lookup: CDR1 MDHEN, CDR2 SYDVKM. CDR3 DNA sequence: TGTGCCTCCCTAAGCCCCTACAATGAGCAGTTCTTC. Translation gives CASLSPYNEQFF. The full variable domain, its missing parts supplied by reference TRBV28 and TRBJ2-1, is DVKVTQSSRYLVKRTGEKVFLECVQDMDHENMFWYRQDPGLGLRLIYFSYDVKMKEKGDIPEGYSVSREKKERFSLILESASTNQTSMYLCASLSPYNEQFFGPGTRLTVL.

This clone was counted at least ten times. The chain joins TRBV9 to TRBJ1-3; weak D call: TRBD1 (6 bases). The germline V and J ends were trimmed by 7 bases and 8 bases, with 10 bases remaining between them. The germline V gene has CDR1 SGDLS and CDR2 YYNGEE. The CDR3 spans 11 residues. The CDR3 DNA reads TGTGCCAGCGGGGGCGGGGACACCATATATTTT. Its protein is CASGGGDTIYF.

This clone was observed a handful of times. CDR3 in DNA: TGCGCCAGCAGCCAAGATCGGGGCAGCATGAACACTGAAGCTTTCTTT. It is translated as CASSQDRGSMNTEAFF. This chain uses TRBV4-3 with TRBJ1-1, with a weak D call TRBD1 (5 bases). Germline-derived CDR1 and CDR2 are LGHNA and YSLEER. V lost 0 bases, J lost 0 bases, and 11 bases lay in between. The CDR3 runs to 16 residues.

The chain links TRBV7-9 to TRBJ1-1; TRBD1 might be the D (5 bases). V was clipped by 5 bases and J by 3 bases, with 16 bases between them. The CDR3 contains 15 residues. Germline V gives CDR1 SEHNR, CDR2 FQNEAQ (reference sequence). The CDR3 is CASSPWGGKDTEAFF. The DNA of the CDR3 is TGTGCCAGCAGCCCCTGGGGGGGTAAAGACACTGAAGCTTTCTTT.

The sample holds a few counts of this clone. CDR3 loop: CASSSPTPEQYF. CDR3 nucleotides: TGTGCCAGCAGCTCACCGACACCCGAGCAGTACTTC. The rearrangement joins TRBV11-2 to TRBJ2-7; D unresolved. The V end was cut by 4 bases, the J end by 6 bases, with 10 bases between. There are 12 residues in the CDR3. Germline V gives CDR1 SGHAT, CDR2 FQNNGV.

Within the sample, this clone is medium-sized. The V gene is TRBV5-1, the J gene TRBJ2-7; D not certain. The CDR3 is 14 amino acids. Trimming cost V 5 bases and J 3 bases, with 15 bases left between them. Germline values: CDR1 SGHRS, CDR2 YFSETQ. The CDR3 DNA is TGCGCCAGCAGTCTATCGTCGTGGCACTACGAGCAGTACTTC. Translation: CASSLSSWHYEQYF.

This clone was detected only once. The chain carries TRBV6-7 and TRBJ1-5, with D maybe TRBD1 (5 bases). TRBV6-7 counts as an open reading frame of uncertain function. V was cut by 8 bases and J by 4 bases, with 15 bases left in between. The CDR3 length is 14 residues. CDR3 coding DNA: TGTGCCAGCGCCGGGGACGGTTTAAATCAGCCCCAGCATTTT. Residues: CASAGDGLNQPQHF.